This T cell receptor (beta chain) was observed in a study of control samples from healthy donors and cancer patients. The germline gives CDR1 MDHEN, CDR2 SYDVKM. Trimming stripped 6 bases from V and 10 bases from J, with 18 bases between. The CDR3 consists of 14 residues. Sequencing was performed with immunoSEQ multiplex PCR; in TCRdb, only in-frame clones are kept and a portion is missing. The sample includes about 170,000 clones, 94% of them seen just once. This sequence was found in a woman aged 18-29 years in good health. Sequenced input: blood. The V gene is TRBV28, the J gene TRBJ2-2, with D tentatively TRBD1 or TRBD2 (5 bases each). DNA of the CDR3: TGTGCCAGCAGCTCCGGGACGCCCGTGACGGAGCTGTTTTTT. Amino acids: CASSSGTPVTELFF. Supplemented by reference TRBV28 and TRBJ2-2, the full variable domain reads DVKVTQSSRYLVKRTGEKVFLECVQDMDHENMFWYRQDPGLGLRLIYFSYDVKMKEKGDIPEGYSVSREKKERFSLILESASTNQTSMYLCASSSGTPVTELFFGEGSRLTVL.